The T cell receptor (beta chain) described here comes from a study of T cells in Graves' hyperthyroidism and ophthalmopathy. Uncontrolled infection, other autoimmune disease, pregnancy or lactation excluded patients. CDR1 is DFQATT, CDR2 SNEGSKA, per germline (reference sequence). The length of the CDR3 is 17 residues. Trimming pared 6 bases from V and 1 base from J, leaving 24 bases between. Amplified TCR beta CDR3 regions came from RNA transcripts. Using the HTBI primer set, a first-round RT-PCR was run on the TCR CDR3. Each CDR3 protein is one row after TCRdb ran MiXCR on the multiplex PCR reads. The sample has around 440,000 distinct CDR3 sequences, less than 20% seen once. This clonotype was seen only once.

The receptor was derived from a woman between 18 and 29 years old with Graves' hyperthyroidism. V is TRBV20-1 and J is TRBJ1-1, with a tentative D call TRBD1 (6 bases). Sequencing was performed on blood. CDR3 sequence reads: CSARASTGALPNTEAFF. The CDR3 DNA is TGCAGTGCCCGAGCCTCGACAGGCGCCCTCCCGAACACTGAAGCTTTCTTT.